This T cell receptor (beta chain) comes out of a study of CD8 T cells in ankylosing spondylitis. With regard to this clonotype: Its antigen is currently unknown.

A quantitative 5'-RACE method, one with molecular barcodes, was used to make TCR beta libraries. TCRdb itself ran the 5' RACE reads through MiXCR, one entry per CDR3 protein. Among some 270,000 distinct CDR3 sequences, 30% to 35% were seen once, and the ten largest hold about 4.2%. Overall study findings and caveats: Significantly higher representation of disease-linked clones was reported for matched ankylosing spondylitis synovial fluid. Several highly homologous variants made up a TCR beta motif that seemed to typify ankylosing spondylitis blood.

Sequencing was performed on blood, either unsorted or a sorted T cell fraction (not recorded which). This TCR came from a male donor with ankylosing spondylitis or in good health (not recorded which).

CDR3 sequence reads: CSVEDRSYYGYTF. CDR3 coding DNA: TGCAGCGTTGAGGACAGGTCTTACTATGGCTACACCTTC. The chain links TRBV29-1 to TRBJ1-2; 7 bases fit TRBD1. V shed 3 bases, J shed 3 bases, and the junction held 4 bases outside the gene matches. Germline CDR1 is SQVTM and CDR2 is ANQGSEA. This CDR3 comprises 13 residues.